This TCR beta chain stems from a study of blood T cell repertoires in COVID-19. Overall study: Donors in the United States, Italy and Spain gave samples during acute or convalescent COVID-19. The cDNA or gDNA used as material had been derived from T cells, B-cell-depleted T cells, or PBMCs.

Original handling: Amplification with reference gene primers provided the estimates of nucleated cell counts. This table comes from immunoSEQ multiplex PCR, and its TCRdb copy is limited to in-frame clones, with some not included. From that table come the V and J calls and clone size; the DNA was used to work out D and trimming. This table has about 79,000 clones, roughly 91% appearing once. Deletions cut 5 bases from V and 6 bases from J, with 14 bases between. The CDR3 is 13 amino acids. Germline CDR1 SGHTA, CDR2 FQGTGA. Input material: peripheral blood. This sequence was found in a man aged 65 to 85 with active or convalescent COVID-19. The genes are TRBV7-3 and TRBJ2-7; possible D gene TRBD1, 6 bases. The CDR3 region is CASSLQQGSEQYF. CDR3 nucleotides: TGTGCCAGCAGCCTTCAACAGGGCTCCGAGCAGTACTTC.